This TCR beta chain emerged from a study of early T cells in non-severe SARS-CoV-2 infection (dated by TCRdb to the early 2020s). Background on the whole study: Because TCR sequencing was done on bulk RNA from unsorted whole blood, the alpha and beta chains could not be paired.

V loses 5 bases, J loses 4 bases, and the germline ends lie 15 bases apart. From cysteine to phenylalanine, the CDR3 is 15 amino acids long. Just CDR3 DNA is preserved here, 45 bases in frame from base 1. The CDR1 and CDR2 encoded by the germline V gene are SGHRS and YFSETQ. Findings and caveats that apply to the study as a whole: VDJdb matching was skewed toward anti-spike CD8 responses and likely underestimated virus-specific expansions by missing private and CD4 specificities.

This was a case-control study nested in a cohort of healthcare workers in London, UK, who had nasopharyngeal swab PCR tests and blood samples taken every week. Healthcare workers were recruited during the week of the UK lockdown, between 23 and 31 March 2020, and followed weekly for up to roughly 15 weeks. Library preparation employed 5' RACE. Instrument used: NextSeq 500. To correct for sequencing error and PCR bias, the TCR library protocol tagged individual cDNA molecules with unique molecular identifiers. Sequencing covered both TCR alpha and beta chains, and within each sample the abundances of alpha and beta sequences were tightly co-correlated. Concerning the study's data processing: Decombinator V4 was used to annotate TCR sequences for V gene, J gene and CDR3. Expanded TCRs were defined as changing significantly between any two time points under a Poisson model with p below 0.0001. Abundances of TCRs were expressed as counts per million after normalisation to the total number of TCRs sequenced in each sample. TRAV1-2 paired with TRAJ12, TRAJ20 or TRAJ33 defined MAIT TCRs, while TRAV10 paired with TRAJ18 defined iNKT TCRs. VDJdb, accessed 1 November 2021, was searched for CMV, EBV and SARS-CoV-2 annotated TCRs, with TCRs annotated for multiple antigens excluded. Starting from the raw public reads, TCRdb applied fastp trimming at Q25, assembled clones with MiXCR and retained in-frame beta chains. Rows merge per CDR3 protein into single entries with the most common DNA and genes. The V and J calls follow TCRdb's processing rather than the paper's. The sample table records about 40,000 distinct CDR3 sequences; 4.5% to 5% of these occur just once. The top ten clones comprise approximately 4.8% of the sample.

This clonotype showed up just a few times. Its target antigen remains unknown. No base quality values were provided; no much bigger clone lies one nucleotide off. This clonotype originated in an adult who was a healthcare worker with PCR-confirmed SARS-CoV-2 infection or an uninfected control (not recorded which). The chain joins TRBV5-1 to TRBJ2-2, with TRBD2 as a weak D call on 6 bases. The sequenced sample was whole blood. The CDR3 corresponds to CASRAGTSGTGELFF. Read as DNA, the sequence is TGCGCCAGCAGGGCCGGGACTTCGGGCACCGGGGAGCTGTTTTTT.